These 25 T cell receptor beta chains were all obtained from the same sample, sequenced in a study of control samples from healthy donors and cancer patients. The data were produced by immunoSEQ multiplex PCR, yet TCRdb's version contains in-frame clones alone and is incomplete. The sample has 130,000 to 150,000 clones; just under 95% are singletons. The sample consisted of blood. The receptors come from a man aged 25 to 45 in good health.

V usage is TRBV7-9 and J usage is TRBJ2-2, with TRBD2 identical over 13 bases. CDR1 is SEHNR and CDR2 is FQNEAQ in the germline V gene (reference sequence). CDR3 length: 16 residues. The V segment lost 5 bases and the J segment 6 bases; nucleotides outside the gene matches: 6. The CDR3 DNA reads as TGTGCCAGCAGCCCCTCCGGACTAGCGGGAGCCGGGGAGCTGTTTTTT. Protein: CASSPSGLAGAGELFF.

This chain links TRBV21-1 with TRBJ2-3; whether TRBD2, the table's D call, matches the DNA was not checked. TRBV21-1 constitutes a pseudogene. The CDR3 consists of 15 residues. The DNA of the CDR3 is TGTGCCAGCACTACTATGAGCGGGACCACAGATACGCAGTATTTT. It codes for CASTTMSGTTDTQYF.

The chain links TRBV5-4 to TRBJ2-7; maybe TRBD2 (6 bases). This CDR3 is 15 amino acids long. CDR1 and CDR2 from the germline V gene are SGHNT and YYREEE (reference sequence). Trimming took 0 bases from V and 0 from J, leaving 10 bases between them. The CDR3 nucleotides read TGTGCCAGCAGCTTGGTTGCGGGGCACTCCTACGAGCAGTACTTC. It encodes CASSLVAGHSYEQYF.

This rearrangement joins TRBV25-1 to TRBJ2-1; 11 bases align to TRBD1. Germline values: CDR1 MGHDK, CDR2 SYGVNS. CDR3 length: 16 residues. V trimming: 2 bases; J trimming: 9 bases; junction bases outside the gene matches: 9. The CDR3 nucleotides read TGTGCCAGCAGTGAAACAGGACAGGGGGCGTATAGTGAGCAGTTCTTC. It yields the protein CASSETGQGAYSEQFF.

The chain uses TRBV4-3 and TRBJ2-3; 7 bases are a match to TRBD2. Germline trimming cut 0 bases from V and 6 bases from J; bases unmatched to any gene: 9. Germline-derived CDR1 and CDR2 are LGHNA and YSLEER. CDR3 length: 16 residues. CDR3 loop: CASSQDYGSGHDTQYF. As DNA, the CDR3 is TGCGCCAGCAGCCAAGATTATGGTAGCGGGCACGATACGCAGTATTTT.

V usage is TRBV6-1 and J usage is TRBJ1-2; 7 bases are a match to TRBD1. The length of the CDR3 is 14 residues. Germline loops: CDR1 MNHNS, CDR2 SASEGT. The V and J ends lost 2 bases and 5 bases, in that order; junction bases with no gene match: 5. The chain's CDR3 is CASSERGQRYGYTF. CDR3 bases: TGTGCCAGCAGTGAAAGGGGACAGAGGTATGGCTACACCTTC.

The rearrangement links TRBV30 to TRBJ1-6; maybe TRBD1 (6 bases). This CDR3 comprises 15 residues. V was pared by 0 bases and J by 8 bases, with 14 bases between. Germline-derived CDR1 and CDR2 are GTSNPN and SVGIG (reference sequence). The CDR3 DNA sequence: TGTGCCTGGAGTGTGTCGGCAGGGGTCGATTCACCCCTCCACTTT. Its protein is CAWSVSAGVDSPLHF.

This chain uses TRBV7-2 with TRBJ2-2; D gene uncertain. The CDR3 sequence is 16 residues long. Germline CDR1 is SGHTA and CDR2 is FQGNSA. V lost 3 bases and J lost 7, with 18 bases in between. The CDR3 here is CASSFVMTGNRGELFF. The CDR3 bases are TGTGCCAGCAGCTTCGTTATGACTGGGAACCGCGGGGAGCTGTTTTTT.

J is TRBJ1-5 and V is TRBV18; D call uncertain. The CDR3 contains 12 residues. CDR1 KGHSH and CDR2 LQKENI come from the germline V gene. V was shortened by 4 bases and J by 5 bases, with 6 bases between the two germline ends. DNA of the CDR3: TGTGCCAGCTCACGCACAGATCAGCCCCAGCATTTT. Its protein product is CASSRTDQPQHF.

The chain employs TRBV4-1 and TRBJ2-7, with D hard to call. Germline V gives CDR1 MGHRA, CDR2 YSYEKL. The CDR3 covers 14 residues. V gave up 4 bases and J gave up 6 bases, with 16 bases separating them. CDR3 sequence (DNA): TGCGCCAGCAGCCCGGTATCTCCGGTCTCCGAGCAGTACTTC. Protein: CASSPVSPVSEQYF.

The J gene is TRBJ1-2, the V gene TRBV28; 7 positions match TRBD1. CDR3 size: 14 residues. Germline lookup yields CDR1 MDHEN and CDR2 SYDVKM. V gave up 4 bases and J gave up 7 bases; unmatched junction bases: 9. CDR3 region: CASSYRQGSGGYTF. The CDR3 DNA is TGTGCCAGCAGTTACCGACAGGGTTCTGGTGGCTACACCTTC.

CDR3 loop: CASSLVWSSGSSYNEQFF. The CDR3 DNA reads as TGTGCCAGCAGCTTAGTATGGTCTAGCGGGAGCTCCTACAATGAGCAGTTCTTC. The gene calls are TRBV7-2 and TRBJ2-1; 10 bases are a match to TRBD2. This CDR3 spans 18 amino acids. The V gene end was trimmed by 1 base and the J gene end by 0 bases; junction bases not matched to a gene: 6. Germline V gives CDR1 SGHTA, CDR2 FQGNSA.

This sequence joins TRBV20-1 and TRBJ2-1, with TRBD1 matching over 7 bases. The germline gives CDR1 DFQATT, CDR2 SNEGSKA (reference sequence). The J segment lost 8 bases and the V segment lost 3 bases, leaving 4 bases of the junction unmatched. The CDR3 is made up of 12 amino acids. CDR3 DNA sequence: TGCAGTGCTAGTAGGGGGCGCGATGAGCAGTTCTTC. Its translation is CSASRGRDEQFF.

The chain has TRBV11-3 and TRBJ2-7; TRBD2 matches 13 bases. The CDR3 is made up of 15 amino acids. Germline CDR1 is SGHNT and CDR2 is YENEEA. With 4 bases clipped from V and 2 bases from J, the junction kept 2 bases outside the gene matches. CDR3 in DNA: TGTGCCAGCAGCTACGGGACTAGCGGGACCTACGAGCAGTACTTC. This codes for CASSYGTSGTYEQYF. Full variable domain (rest looked up from reference TRBV11-3 and TRBJ2-7): EAGVVQSPRYKIIEKKQPVAFWCNPISGHNTLYWYLQNLGQGPELLIRYENEEAVDDSQLPKDRFSAERLKGVDSTLKIQPAELGDSAVYLCASSYGTSGTYEQYFGPGTRLTVT.

This rearrangement joins TRBV7-9 to TRBJ2-5; D not certain. In germline, CDR1 is SEHNR, CDR2 FQNEAQ (reference sequence). Trimming cost V 2 bases and J 4 bases, with 8 bases left between them. The CDR3 sequence is 13 residues long. CDR3 in DNA: TGTGCCAGCAGCTTAAGGAGCTCAGAGACCCAGTACTTC. Translation: CASSLRSSETQYF.

The chain uses TRBV30 and TRBJ1-6; TRBD1 aligns across 9 bases. The CDR3 consists of 14 residues. Germline loops: CDR1 GTSNPN, CDR2 SVGIG (reference sequence). V was clipped by 3 bases and J by 9 bases; unmatched bases: 6. This CDR3 is CAWREDRGFSPLHF. The CDR3 DNA sequence: TGTGCCTGGAGGGAAGACAGGGGGTTTTCACCCCTCCACTTT.

J is TRBJ2-3 and V is TRBV3-1 (or the pseudogene TRBV3-2), with D possibly TRBD2 on 5 matching bases. The CDR3 runs to 17 residues. V lost 0 bases and J 0 bases, leaving 13 bases between the germline ends. CDR1 is LGHDT and CDR2 is YNNKEL in the germline V gene (reference sequence). CDR3 in DNA: TGTGCCAGCAGCCAAGAGTCTAGCTGGACTAGCACAGATACGCAGTATTTT. Protein sequence: CASSQESSWTSTDTQYF.

The chain has TRBV18 and TRBJ1-3; D ambiguous. In germline, CDR1 is KGHSH, CDR2 LQKENI. CDR3 length equals 13 residues. V lost 2 bases and J lost 4, with 6 bases in between. CDR3 protein: CASSPNQGNTIYF. DNA for the CDR3: TGTGCCAGCTCACCAAACCAGGGAAACACCATATATTTT.

This clone was detected a few times. V gene TRBV7-9 combines with J gene TRBJ2-7; the D gene is possibly TRBD2 (5 bases). The germline V gene has CDR1 SEHNR and CDR2 FQNEAQ (reference sequence). The CDR3 has 13 residues. With 1 base removed from V and 6 bases from J, the gap between germline ends came to 10 bases. DNA for the CDR3: TGTGCCAGCAGCTTAGATGTCGGGATCGAGCAGTACTTC. Protein product: CASSLDVGIEQYF.

This chain connects TRBV28 to TRBJ1-4, with a weak D call TRBD1 (5 bases). The CDR3 is 17 residues long. The germline CDR1 and CDR2 sequences are MDHEN and SYDVKM. Deletions cut 7 bases from V and 3 bases from J, with 21 bases between. CDR3 in amino acids: CASTHTGTVDSNEKLFF. The CDR3 nucleotides are TGTGCCAGCACCCATACCGGGACGGTAGATTCTAATGAAAAACTGTTTTTT.

The chain employs TRBV19 and TRBJ1-4, with D maybe TRBD1 (5 bases). Trimming shortened V by 6 bases and J by 10 bases, and 21 bases separated the two germline ends. CDR3 length equals 15 residues. In germline, CDR1 is LNHDA, CDR2 SQIVND (reference sequence). The CDR3 here is CASSDVAGPRGKLFF. The CDR3 region has the DNA TGTGCCAGTAGCGATGTGGCGGGGCCTCGTGGAAAACTGTTTTTT.

The chain carries TRBV16 and TRBJ1-1; the D gene is possibly TRBD1 (5 bases). This CDR3 contains 14 residues. V was trimmed by 0 bases and J by 3 bases, leaving 8 bases between them. Germline lookup yields CDR1 KGHSY and CDR2 FQNENV. The CDR3 nucleotides are TGTGCCAGCAGCCAATCGGAGGGGCACACTGAAGCTTTCTTT. It translates to CASSQSEGHTEAFF. Full variable domain (rest looked up from reference TRBV16 and TRBJ1-1): GEEVAQTPKHLVRGEGQKAKLYCAPIKGHSYVFWYQQVLKNEFKFLISFQNENVFDETGMPKERFSAKCLPNSPCSLEIQATKLEDSAVYFCASSQSEGHTEAFFGQGTRLTVV.

The chain carries TRBV7-9 and TRBJ2-7, with D possibly TRBD1 on 6 matching bases. The CDR3 length is 18 residues. V lost 0 bases and J 4 bases, leaving 22 bases between the germline ends. Germline-derived CDR1 and CDR2 are SEHNR and FQNEAQ (reference sequence). CDR3 DNA: TGTGCCAGCAGCTTAGCTTACCCTTCTGTTGGTCAGGGGTACGAGCAGTACTTC. Protein sequence: CASSLAYPSVGQGYEQYF.

This chain joins TRBV4-1 and TRBJ2-1, with 8 positions matching TRBD2. Unmatched junction bases numbered 3, after V lost 2 bases and J lost 3 bases. This CDR3 has 15 residues. In germline, CDR1 is MGHRA, CDR2 YSYEKL. The CDR3 DNA is TGCGCCAGCAGCCAACCCAGCGGGAGCTACAATGAGCAGTTCTTC. It translates to CASSQPSGSYNEQFF.

Written as DNA, the CDR3 is TGTGCCTGGTTTAGGGACGGTGGCCACAATGAGCAGTTCTTC. This translates into CAWFRDGGHNEQFF. The chain combines TRBV30 with TRBJ2-1, with D perhaps TRBD1 or TRBD2 (5 bases each). V was trimmed by 5 bases and J by 5 bases, leaving 16 bases between them. The germline V gene encodes CDR1 GTSNPN and CDR2 SVGIG (reference sequence). The CDR3 extends over 14 amino acids.